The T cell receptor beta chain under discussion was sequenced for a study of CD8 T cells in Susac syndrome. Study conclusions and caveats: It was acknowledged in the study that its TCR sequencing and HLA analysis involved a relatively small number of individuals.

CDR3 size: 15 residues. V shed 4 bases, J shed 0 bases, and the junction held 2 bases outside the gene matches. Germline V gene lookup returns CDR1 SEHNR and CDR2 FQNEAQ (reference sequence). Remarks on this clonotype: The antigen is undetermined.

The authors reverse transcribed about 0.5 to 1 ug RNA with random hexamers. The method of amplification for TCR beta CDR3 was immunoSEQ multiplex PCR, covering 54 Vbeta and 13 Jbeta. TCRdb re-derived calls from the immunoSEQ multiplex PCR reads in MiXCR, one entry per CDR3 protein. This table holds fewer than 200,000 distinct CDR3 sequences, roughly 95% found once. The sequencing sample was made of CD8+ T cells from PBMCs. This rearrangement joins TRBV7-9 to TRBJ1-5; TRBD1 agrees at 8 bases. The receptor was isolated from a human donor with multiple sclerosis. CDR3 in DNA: TGTGCCAGCAGCTCGACAGGGGATAGCAATCAGCCCCAGCATTTT. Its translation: CASSSTGDSNQPQHF.